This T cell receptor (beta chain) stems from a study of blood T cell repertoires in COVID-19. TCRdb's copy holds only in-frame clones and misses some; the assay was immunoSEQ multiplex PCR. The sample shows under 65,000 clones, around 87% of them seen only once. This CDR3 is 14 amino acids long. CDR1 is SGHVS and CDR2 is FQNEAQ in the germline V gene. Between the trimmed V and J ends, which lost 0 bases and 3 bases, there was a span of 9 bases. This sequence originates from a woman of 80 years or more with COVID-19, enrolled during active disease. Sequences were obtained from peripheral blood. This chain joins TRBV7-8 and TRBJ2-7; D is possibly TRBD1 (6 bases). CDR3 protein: CASSLAHRDYEQYF. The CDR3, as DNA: TGTGCCAGCAGCTTAGCACACAGGGACTACGAGCAGTACTTC.